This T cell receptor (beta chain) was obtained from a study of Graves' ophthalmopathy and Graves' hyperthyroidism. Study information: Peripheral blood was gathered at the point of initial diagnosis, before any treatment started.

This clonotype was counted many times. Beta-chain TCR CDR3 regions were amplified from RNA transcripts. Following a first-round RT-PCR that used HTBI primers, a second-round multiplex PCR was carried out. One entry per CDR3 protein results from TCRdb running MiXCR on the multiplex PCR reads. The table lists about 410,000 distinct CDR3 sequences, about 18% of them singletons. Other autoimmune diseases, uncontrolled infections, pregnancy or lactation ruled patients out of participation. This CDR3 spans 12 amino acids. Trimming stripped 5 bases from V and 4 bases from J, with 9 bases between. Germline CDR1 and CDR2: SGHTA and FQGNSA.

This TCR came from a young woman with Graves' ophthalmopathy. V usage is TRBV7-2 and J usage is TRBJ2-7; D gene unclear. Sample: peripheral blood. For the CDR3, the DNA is TGTGCCAGCAGCCCTAATACTTACGAGCAGTACTTC. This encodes CASSPNTYEQYF.